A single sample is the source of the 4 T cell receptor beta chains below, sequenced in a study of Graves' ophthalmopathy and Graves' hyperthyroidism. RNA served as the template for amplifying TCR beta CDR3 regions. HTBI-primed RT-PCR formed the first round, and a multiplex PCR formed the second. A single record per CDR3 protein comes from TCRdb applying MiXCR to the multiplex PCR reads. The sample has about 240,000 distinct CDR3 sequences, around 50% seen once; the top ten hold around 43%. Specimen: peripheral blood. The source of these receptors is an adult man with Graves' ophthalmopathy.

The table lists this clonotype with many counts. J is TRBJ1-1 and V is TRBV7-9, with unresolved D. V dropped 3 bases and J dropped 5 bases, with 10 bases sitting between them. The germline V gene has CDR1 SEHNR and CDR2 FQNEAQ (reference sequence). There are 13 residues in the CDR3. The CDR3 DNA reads TGTGCCAGCAGCTTCACGGAGGGAACTGAAGCTTTCTTT. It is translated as CASSFTEGTEAFF.

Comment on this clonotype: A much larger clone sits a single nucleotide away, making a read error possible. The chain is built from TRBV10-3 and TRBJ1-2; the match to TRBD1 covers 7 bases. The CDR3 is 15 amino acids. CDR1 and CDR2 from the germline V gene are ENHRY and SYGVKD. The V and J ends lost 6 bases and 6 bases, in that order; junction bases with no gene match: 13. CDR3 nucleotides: TGTGCCATCAGAGAACATGACCAGGGGGTGGATGGCTACACCTTC. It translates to CAIREHDQGVDGYTF.

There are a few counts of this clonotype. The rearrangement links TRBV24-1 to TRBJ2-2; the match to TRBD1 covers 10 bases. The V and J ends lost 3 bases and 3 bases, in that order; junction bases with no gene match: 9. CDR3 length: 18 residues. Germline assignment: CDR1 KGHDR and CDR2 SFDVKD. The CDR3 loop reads CATSDLTPGQGYTGELFF. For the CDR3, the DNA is TGTGCCACCAGTGATCTAACACCGGGACAGGGGTACACCGGGGAGCTGTTTTTT.

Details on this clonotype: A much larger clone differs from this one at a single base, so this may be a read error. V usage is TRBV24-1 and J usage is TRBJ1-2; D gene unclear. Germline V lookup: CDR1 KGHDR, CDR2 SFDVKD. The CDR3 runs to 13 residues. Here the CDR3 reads CATSDFLGYGHTF. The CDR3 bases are TGTGCCACCAGTGATTTTTTGGGGTATGGCCACACCTTC.